The entry below gives a single TCR beta chain sequence along with its context. Antigen unknown. This specimen belongs to a study of graft-versus-host responses after intestinal transplantation. In the study overall: Recipients were given multivisceral, liver-intestinal, or isolated intestinal transplants. Anti-thymocyte globulin was used for induction in all recipients, who then took tacrolimus and steroids for two to four years. Study-wide points: After transplant, early declines in HvG clones were associated with peak levels of circulating GvH clones. GvH clonotypes were identified within recipient marrow, with a subset emerging first in ileum or blood.

V lost 3 bases, J lost 4 bases, and 12 bases lay in between. CDR3 length equals 14 residues. Germline V gene data show CDR1 as SGHAT and CDR2 as FQNNGV. Libraries were prepared by immunoSEQ multiplex PCR; TCRdb keeps only in-frame clonotypes and omits some of them. Of over 85,000 clones listed, roughly nine tenths are singletons. This TCR was sampled from a human donor who was the organ donor for an intestinal transplant. The genes are TRBV11-2 and TRBJ1-2; possibly TRBD1 for D (5 bases). Sequenced material: unstimulated CD4+ T cells sorted from spleen or lymph node cells, taken before transplant. The CDR3 DNA follows: TGTGCCAGCAGCTTTGGAGGGACGCTCTATGGCTACACCTTC. It translates to CASSFGGTLYGYTF.